The 15 T cell receptor beta chains listed next were all sequenced from one sample in a study of T-cell reconstitution after alpha-beta-depleted transplantation in children. Unique molecular identifiers were incorporated when the TCRbeta library was constructed. One entry per CDR3 protein results from TCRdb running MiXCR on the PCR reads. The sample shows fewer than 550,000 distinct CDR3 sequences, roughly 16% of them seen only once. Sample: PBMCs, mostly from graft donor cells, taken 360 days after TCRalphabeta/CD19-depleted stem cell transplant. These TCRs come from a boy younger than two who had a stem cell transplant for Wiskott-Aldrich syndrome, so the T cells may come from the graft donor.

Of note for this clonotype: In this CDR3 the conserved last residue, phenylalanine or tryptophan, is missing, so a read error is likely. The chain combines TRBV2 with TRBJ2-2; D remains unclear. The CDR3 is 15 residues long. Germline V CDR1 and CDR2: SNHLY, FYNNEI. V shed 8 bases and J shed 4 bases, with 17 bases lying between them. CDR3: CASYSTVPTTGELFS. For the CDR3, the DNA is TGTGCCAGCTACTCTACAGTTCCAACCACCGGGGAGCTGTTTTCT.

The chain couples TRBV5-6 to TRBJ2-5; a possible D gene is TRBD1 (5 bases). The CDR3 length is 17 residues. Trimming left V 3 bases short and J 5 bases short, with 23 bases between. From germline, CDR1 is SGHDT and CDR2 YYEEEE. The CDR3 region is CASSSKRGILYAETQYF. DNA for the CDR3: TGTGCCAGCAGCTCTAAAAGGGGAATCCTATATGCGGAGACCCAGTACTTC.

This sequence joins TRBV3-1 and TRBJ2-2; D possibly matches TRBD1 or TRBD2 (5 bases each). The ends were cut back, 8 bases at V and 3 bases at J, with 16 bases in the middle. The CDR3 runs to 15 residues. Germline assignment: CDR1 LGHDT and CDR2 YNNKEL (reference sequence). CDR3 in amino acids: CASGRVGVYTGELFF. DNA of the CDR3: TGTGCCAGCGGCCGGGTGGGGGTTTACACCGGGGAGCTGTTTTTT.

The gene calls are TRBV4-1 and TRBJ2-1, with D tentatively TRBD2 (5 bases). This CDR3 region has 17 residues. Deletions cut 5 bases from V and 2 bases from J, with 19 bases between. The germline CDR1 and CDR2 sequences are MGHRA and YSYEKL. In DNA form, the CDR3 reads TGCGCCAGCAGCTCCGGAACTATCGGGGTCGCCTACAATGAGCAGTTCTTC. This sequence encodes CASSSGTIGVAYNEQFF.

The chain carries TRBV12-3 or TRBV12-4 and TRBJ2-6, with TRBD2 matching 8 bases. The CDR3 spans 17 residues. With 8 bases clipped from V and 2 bases from J, the junction kept 11 bases outside the gene matches. The CDR3 spells CASRGGPTVTGANVLTF. The CDR3 coding sequence is TGTGCCAGCCGGGGGGGACCCACAGTAACTGGGGCCAACGTCCTGACTTTC.

This clonotype showed up just a few times. The chain combines TRBV18 with TRBJ2-5; D ambiguous. Trimming shortened V by 3 bases and J by 5 bases, and 10 bases separated the two germline ends. Per germline, CDR1 KGHSH and CDR2 LQKENI. The CDR3 is made up of 13 amino acids. CDR3 in amino acids: CASSPAIRETQYF. The CDR3 DNA is TGTGCCAGCTCACCCGCCATCCGGGAGACCCAGTACTTC. The full variable domain, in which reference TRBV18 and TRBJ2-5 provide the parts outside the CDR3, is NAGVMQNPRHLVRRRGQEARLRCSPMKGHSHVYWYRQLPEEGLKFMVYLQKENIIDESGMPKERFSAEFPKEGPSILRIQQVVRGDSAAYFCASSPAIRETQYFGPGTRLLVL.

The table lists this clonotype with many counts. The chain is built from TRBV6-1 and TRBJ2-3; TRBD2 agrees at 10 bases. With 5 bases clipped from V and 4 bases from J, the junction kept 6 bases outside the gene matches. CDR3 length: 15 residues. From germline, CDR1 is MNHNS and CDR2 SASEGT. The CDR3 DNA follows: TGTGCCAGCAGTCTAGCGGGAGCTGGGGCAGATACGCAGTATTTT. This encodes CASSLAGAGADTQYF.

This chain connects TRBV7-9 to TRBJ2-2; TRBD2 is a possible D gene (5 bases). Germline CDR1 is SEHNR and CDR2 is FQNEAQ (reference sequence). The V and J ends lost 3 bases and 8 bases respectively, with 13 bases between them. The CDR3 has 14 residues. CDR3 in amino acids: CASSFLAGTGELFF. CDR3 nucleotide sequence: TGTGCCAGCAGCTTTCTAGCCGGCACAGGGGAGCTGTTTTTT.

This sequence joins TRBV5-1 and TRBJ2-5, with D tentatively TRBD1 (6 bases). The ends were cut back, 0 bases at V and 2 bases at J, with 11 bases in the middle. Germline V gene data show CDR1 as SGHRS and CDR2 as YFSETQ. The CDR3 runs 15 residues. CDR3 coding DNA: TGCGCCAGCAGCTTGGCCCACGGACAGCAAGAGACCCAGTACTTC. It encodes CASSLAHGQQETQYF.

This clonotype has only a few counts. This rearrangement joins TRBV25-1 to TRBJ2-1; 7 bases match TRBD2. Germline CDR1 and CDR2: MGHDK and SYGVNS. The CDR3 length is 16 residues. Germline trimming cut 3 bases from V and 2 bases from J; bases unmatched to any gene: 7. The CDR3 reads CASSEALGGAYNEQFF. CDR3 coding DNA: TGTGCCAGCAGTGAGGCTCTGGGAGGGGCCTACAATGAGCAGTTCTTC.

This clonotype was seen more than once but under ten times. This sequence joins TRBV30 and TRBJ2-1, with D perhaps TRBD2 (5 bases). The V and J ends lost 3 bases and 15 bases respectively, with 18 bases between them. The CDR3 is 12 amino acids. Germline V lookup: CDR1 GTSNPN, CDR2 SVGIG (reference sequence). The CDR3 loop reads CAWSPGVQSRFF. CDR3 nucleotide sequence: TGTGCCTGGAGCCCCGGGGTCCAAAGTCGGTTCTTC.

V gene TRBV6-1 combines with J gene TRBJ1-1, with 7 bases identical to TRBD1. V was pared by 8 bases and J by 5 bases, with 11 bases of the junction left unmatched. The V gene's germline CDR1 is MNHNS and CDR2 SASEGT. The CDR3 is made up of 14 amino acids. CDR3 amino acids: CASSLSRGRTEAFF. The DNA for the CDR3 is TGTGCCAGCTCCCTCTCTAGGGGGCGAACTGAAGCTTTCTTT.

This clonotype was observed a handful of times. The V and J genes are TRBV12-3 or TRBV12-4 and TRBJ2-4; the D is unclear. The ends were cut back, 3 bases at V and 6 bases at J, with 9 bases in the middle. This CDR3 is built from 13 residues. The CDR3 here is CASSLMYVNIQYF. In nucleotides, the CDR3 is TGTGCCAGCAGTTTGATGTACGTAAACATTCAGTACTTC.

DNA of the CDR3: TGTGCCAGCAGCTACCCGGGAAGGTTCACAGATACGCAGTATTTT. Its protein product is CASSYPGRFTDTQYF. V gene TRBV12-3 or TRBV12-4 combines with J gene TRBJ2-3; D might be TRBD2 (5 bases). This CDR3 region has 15 residues. V was pared by 6 bases and J by 2 bases, with 15 bases between.

This clonotype was detected ten times or more. The J gene is TRBJ2-7, the V gene TRBV5-1, with D perhaps matching TRBD1 (6 bases). Germline V gene lookup returns CDR1 SGHRS and CDR2 YFSETQ. V dropped 0 bases and J dropped 2 bases, with 9 bases sitting between them. The CDR3 has 14 amino acids. The CDR3: CASSLAGDPYEQYF. Written as DNA, the CDR3 is TGCGCCAGCAGCTTGGCAGGGGACCCCTACGAGCAGTACTTC.